This TCR beta chain was identified during a study of CXCR3-negative and CXCR3-positive naive CD8 T cells. General study points: Comparison of naive cells showed more hydrophobic TRB CDR3s in CXCR3-positive than in CXCR3-negative naive cells. TRBV-TRBJ usage matched between naive CXCR3-negative and CXCR3-positive cells but not between memory cells. Memory CD8+ T cell repertoires were far less diverse than both naive subsets. Cryopreservation partially lowered CXCR3 expression, so most assays used fresh PBMCs.

A remark on this clonotype: Its antigen is not identified.

Through 5' RACE with UMI labels, the TRB cDNA libraries were prepared. From the 5' RACE reads, TCRdb lists one entry per CDR3 protein and no DNA. Here the sample table reports over 5,500 distinct CDR3 sequences. The source material was naive CXCR3+ CD8+ T cells from blood. Subset of the sample: CD45RO-CCR7+CD27+CD95- naive CD8+ T cells expressing CXCR3 (TNR3+). This sequence was found in a human donor in good health. Some clones in this sample may be carry-over from other donors' samples.

This CDR3 is CASSGKVQGDGTDTQYF. The chain couples TRBV25-1 to TRBJ2-3; TCRdb lists TRBD1, though no DNA is available to test this call. The CDR3 runs 17 residues. CDR1 MGHDK and CDR2 SYGVNS come from the germline V gene. Full variable domain (remainder filled in from reference TRBV25-1 and TRBJ2-3): EADIYQTPRYLVIGTGKKITLECSQTMGHDKMYWYQQDPGMELHLIHYSYGVNSTEKGDLSSESTVSRIRTEHFPLTLESARPSHTSQYLCASSGKVQGDGTDTQYFGPGTRLTVL.